The clone carrying this TCR beta chain was counted between two and nine times. The antigen remains unidentified. V shed 4 bases and J 3 bases; nucleotides not matched to a gene: 7. The germline gives CDR1 MNHEY, CDR2 SVGAGI. The CDR3 totals 16 residues. This sample is drawn from a study of identical twins. Study conclusions and caveats: Out-of-frame TCR alpha sharing in monozygotic twins exceeded recombination model predictions. Within beta out-of-frame sequences, the excess sharing observed between twins was weaker.

Template switching (which added a universal primer site) was used, and cDNA carried unique molecular identifiers. TCRdb ran MiXCR on the 5' RACE reads and lists one entry per CDR3 protein. This table has about 340,000 distinct CDR3 sequences, roughly 12% appearing once. These records were also assigned to another study, of yellow fever vaccine responses in identical twins.

Sequencing was carried out using CD8+ T cells sorted from blood. This chain uses TRBV6-5 with TRBJ2-1; 9 nucleotides agree with TRBD1. The source of this sequence is a woman aged 18-35 years in good health. CDR3 bases: TGTGCCAGCAGTTCTCCCGGGACAGGGCTCTACAATGAGCAGTTCTTC. It specifies CASSSPGTGLYNEQFF.